A single sample gave rise to the 12 T cell receptor beta chains below, sequenced in a study of blood T cell repertoires in COVID-19. TCRdb's table, derived via immunoSEQ multiplex PCR, lists solely in-frame clones and lacks some. The sample shows 130,000 or so clones, about 85% of them seen only once. The sample comprised peripheral blood. These receptors originate from a human donor in a cohort sampled during active COVID-19.

The chain employs TRBV9 and TRBJ2-1; TRBD2 might be the D (5 bases). Trimming took 7 bases from V and 6 from J, leaving 11 bases between them. The CDR3 has 12 residues. Germline V lookup: CDR1 SGDLS, CDR2 YYNGEE. The DNA of the CDR3 is TGTGCCAGCGGTTTAGCGTTCAATGAGCAGTTCTTC. This gives the protein CASGLAFNEQFF.

The chain employs TRBV19 and TRBJ2-7; tentative D call: TRBD2 (7 bases). Germline-derived CDR1 and CDR2 are LNHDA and SQIVND (reference sequence). The CDR3 sequence is 13 residues long. V dropped 6 bases and J dropped 5 bases, with 14 bases sitting between them. CDR3 DNA sequence: TGTGCCAGTAGGGGAAGGGGGGGCGACGAGCAGTACTTC. Its translation is CASRGRGGDEQYF.

V is TRBV5-1 and J is TRBJ2-4; D uncertain. Germline CDR1 reads SGHRS; CDR2 reads YFSETQ. Trimming cost V 3 bases and J 10 bases, with 23 bases left between them. The CDR3 sequence is 16 residues long. DNA for the CDR3: TGCGCCAGCAGCTATCGATCGGCGGAGAAACCCGCTATTCAGTACTTC. This sequence encodes CASSYRSAEKPAIQYF.

The table lists this clone with a few counts. The CDR3: CASSTDRGYEQYF. CDR3 nucleotides: TGTGCCAGCTCAACCGACAGGGGTTACGAGCAGTACTTC. The chain links TRBV18 to TRBJ2-7; 8 bases align to TRBD1. The CDR3 runs to 13 residues. The germline gives CDR1 KGHSH, CDR2 LQKENI. The V and J ends lost 5 bases and 4 bases, in that order; junction bases with no gene match: 4. Drawing the rest from reference TRBV18 and TRBJ2-7, the complete variable domain is NAGVMQNPRHLVRRRGQEARLRCSPMKGHSHVYWYRQLPEEGLKFMVYLQKENIIDESGMPKERFSAEFPKEGPSILRIQQVVRGDSAAYFCASSTDRGYEQYFGPGTRLTVT.

This clone was seen a few times. The V and J genes are TRBV10-2 and TRBJ2-7, with a possible D match to TRBD2 (6 bases). V lost 6 bases and J lost 1, with 19 bases in between. In germline, CDR1 is WSHSY, CDR2 SAAADI. There are 16 residues in the CDR3. The CDR3 sequence: CASRAGLTDRSYEQYF. In DNA form, the CDR3 reads TGCGCCAGCAGGGCCGGACTAACTGATAGGTCCTACGAGCAGTACTTC.

The rearrangement links TRBV7-9 to TRBJ2-3; D is unresolved. CDR1 is SEHNR, CDR2 FQNEAQ, per germline (reference sequence). The CDR3 is 13 residues long. Trimming took 2 bases from V and 1 from J, leaving 4 bases between them. CDR3 sequence (DNA): TGTGCCAGCAGCTTAATCGGCACAGATACGCAGTATTTT. It codes for CASSLIGTDTQYF.

The chain has TRBV5-1 and TRBJ1-4, with 10 bases aligning to TRBD1. Germline V gene sequence: CDR1 SGHRS, CDR2 YFSETQ. J was trimmed by 5 bases and V by 4 bases; bases with no gene match: 5. This CDR3 is built from 15 residues. CDR3 loop: CASSPGTGANEKLFF. Here the CDR3 DNA reads TGCGCCAGCAGCCCAGGGACAGGGGCCAATGAAAAACTGTTTTTT.

The chain recombines TRBV5-5 with TRBJ1-6; weak D call: TRBD1 (5 bases). The CDR3 sequence is 15 residues long. The germline CDR1 and CDR2 sequences are SGHKS and YYEKEE (reference sequence). V was pared by 0 bases and J by 9 bases, with 13 bases between. The CDR3, as DNA: TGTGCCAGCAGCTTGGCTCGGGGACTTGGTTCACCCCTCCACTTT. This codes for CASSLARGLGSPLHF.

The V call is TRBV5-4, the J call TRBJ1-3; the D is unclear. Germline-derived CDR1 and CDR2 are SGHNT and YYREEE (reference sequence). Trimming took off 3 bases at V and 8 bases at J, with 18 bases between the two ends. The CDR3 totals 15 residues. The CDR3 nucleotides read TGTGCCAGCAGCTCCGCGGTGGCAGATCGGGACACCATATATTTT. Translation gives CASSSAVADRDTIYF.

This sequence joins TRBV28 and TRBJ2-3; 10 bases are shared with TRBD2. V gave up 7 bases and J gave up 4 bases; unmatched junction bases: 5. There are 14 residues in the CDR3. Germline values: CDR1 MDHEN, CDR2 SYDVKM. In DNA, the CDR3 is TGTGCCAGCACTCTAGGACTAGCGGCAGATACGCAGTATTTT. It translates to CASTLGLAADTQYF.

J is TRBJ2-5 and V is TRBV28; TRBD1 aligns across 7 bases. V shed 2 bases, J shed 4 bases, and the junction held 4 bases outside the gene matches. Germline values: CDR1 MDHEN, CDR2 SYDVKM. This CDR3 comprises 14 residues. CDR3 residues: CASSLDREGETQYF. The CDR3 nucleotides are TGTGCCAGCAGTTTAGACAGGGAAGGAGAGACCCAGTACTTC.

V gene TRBV6-5 combines with J gene TRBJ2-2, with 8 positions matching TRBD1. The germline gives CDR1 MNHEY, CDR2 SVGAGI. The V and J ends lost 6 bases and 7 bases, in that order; junction bases with no gene match: 7. The CDR3 has 14 amino acids. Here the CDR3 DNA reads TGTGCCAGCAGATCCAGGGGGCAGATCGGGGAGCTGTTTTTT. Amino acids: CASRSRGQIGELFF.